These 7 T cell receptor beta chains share one sample of origin, sequenced in a study of blood T cells in healthy people across ages (dated by TCRdb to between 2015 and 2016). Library preparation employed 5' RACE. TCRdb shows the sequencer as Illumina HiSeq 2500. The second PCR ran for about 7 to 11 cycles and used a J-beta primer mix along with a sample-barcoded 5' primer. The public reads were quality trimmed at Q25 with fastp and then assembled into clones with MiXCR by TCRdb, keeping productive beta chains. One record per CDR3 amino acid sequence lists the most common genes and DNA. The sample data list more than 800,000 distinct CDR3 sequences, and around 30% of these were observed just once. The top ten clonotypes cover 17% of the sample. Sequencing was done on a sample of blood. These receptors originate from a woman aged 80 or over in good health.

Turning to this clonotype: One base away lies a much larger clone, so this may be a sequencing read error. This chain uses TRBV11-2 with TRBJ2-1; D gene unclear. The CDR3 consists of 12 residues. Germline V CDR1 and CDR2: SGHAT, FQNNGV. The CDR3 DNA reads TGTGCCAACAGCTTAAGCCCGGTGGTGCAGTTCTTC. Residues: CANSLSPVVQFF. The full variable domain, rest sourced from reference TRBV11-2 and TRBJ2-1, is EAGVAQSPRYKIIEKRQSVAFWCNPISGHATLYWYQQILGQGPKLLIQFQNNGVVDDSQLPKDRFSAERLKGVDSTLKIQPAKLEDSAVYLCANSLSPVVQFFGPGTRLTVL.

This rearrangement joins TRBV2 to TRBJ1-2; 7 bases match TRBD1. Looked up from germline, CDR1 is SNHLY and CDR2 is FYNNEI. V lost 6 bases and J lost 4; bases outside the gene matches: 20. The CDR3 has 18 amino acids. CDR3 DNA sequence: TGTGCCAGCAGCCTTAATCCAGAAATTTACAGGGGTGCCTATGGCTACACCTTC. Its translation: CASSLNPEIYRGAYGYTF.

V gene TRBV20-1 combines with J gene TRBJ1-2; D remains ambiguous. This CDR3 is built from 14 residues. Trimming removed 5 bases from V and 0 bases from J, with 13 bases in between. The germline CDR1 and CDR2 sequences are DFQATT and SNEGSKA (reference sequence). The CDR3 nucleotides read TGCAGTGCTCGGATTTGGGGATCTAACTATGGCTACACCTTC. It yields the protein CSARIWGSNYGYTF.

The rearrangement links TRBV6-2 or TRBV6-3 to TRBJ1-2; the match to TRBD1 covers 9 bases. The V gene's germline CDR1 is MNHEY and CDR2 SVGEGT. The CDR3 covers 13 residues. J gave up 6 bases and V 5 bases, and 4 bases lay outside the gene matches. CDR3 in DNA: TGTGCCAGCAGTACCTGGACAGGGGATGGCTACACCTTC. Its translation is CASSTWTGDGYTF.

V and J are TRBV5-1 and TRBJ1-2; 9 bases match TRBD1. CDR3 length: 17 residues. V shed 1 base, J shed 2 bases, and the junction held 9 bases outside the gene matches. Germline V CDR1 and CDR2: SGHRS, YFSETQ. This CDR3 is CASSLYSVGQGNYGYTF. DNA for the CDR3: TGCGCCAGCAGCTTGTATTCTGTGGGACAGGGAAACTATGGCTACACCTTC.

This clonotype was detected a few times. This chain connects TRBV3-1 to TRBJ2-4; 7 positions match TRBD1. Germline V gene lookup returns CDR1 LGHDT and CDR2 YNNKEL (reference sequence). V shed 1 base and J 3 bases; nucleotides not matched to a gene: 3. This CDR3 has 15 amino acids. The CDR3 DNA sequence: TGTGCCAGCAGCCAAGCCGGGACAGACAAAAACATTCAGTACTTC. The encoded protein is CASSQAGTDKNIQYF.

The chain recombines TRBV14 with TRBJ1-6; unclear D gene. Trimming removed 0 bases from V and 7 bases from J, with 10 bases in between. The length of the CDR3 is 15 residues. Per the germline V gene, CDR1 is SGHDN and CDR2 is FVKESK. The CDR3 region is CASSQDYRTNSPLHF. CDR3 sequence (DNA): TGTGCCAGCAGCCAAGACTACAGAACAAATTCACCCCTCCACTTT.